This TCR beta chain was identified during a study of blood T cell repertoires in COVID-19. Study background: PBMCs, B-cell-depleted T cells, or T cells provided the cDNA or gDNA that made up the material.

Germline V gene sequence: CDR1 LNHDA, CDR2 SQIVND (reference sequence). Trimming shortened V by 6 bases and J by 0 bases, and 8 bases separated the two germline ends. The CDR3 loop spans 13 amino acids. TCRdb's copy holds only in-frame clones and misses some; the assay was immunoSEQ multiplex PCR. The sample contains over 250,000 clones, 88% of which appear only once. Two consecutive negative NP/OP PCR tests, clearance, or resolved symptoms defined Cohort 3 recovery. This rearrangement joins TRBV19 to TRBJ1-2, with a possible D match to TRBD1 (5 bases). Sample: PBMCs or T cells enriched from blood (not recorded which). The receptor was isolated from a young woman who had recovered from COVID-19. In DNA, the CDR3 is TGTGCCAGTAGGCCGGGGGCTAACTATGGCTACACCTTC. Translated: CASRPGANYGYTF.